These 8 T cell receptor beta chains came from one sample sequenced in a study of T cell responses to AZD1222 COVID-19 vaccine. Measured with immunoSEQ multiplex PCR; TCRdb has only the in-frame clones, and not every one. Of around 130,000 clones in the sample, approximately 92% were seen once. Sequencing was performed on peripheral blood, taken 28 days after the second AZD1222 dose. These receptors were obtained from an adult who received the AZD1222 COVID-19 vaccine.

The CDR3, as DNA: TGTGCCAGCAGTGAATCTGGAGTGACCGGGGAGCTGTTTTTT. This sequence encodes CASSESGVTGELFF. J is TRBJ2-2 and V is TRBV25-1; D remains ambiguous. The CDR3 extends over 14 amino acids. V lost 1 base, J lost 5 bases, and 8 bases lay in between. In germline, CDR1 is MGHDK, CDR2 SYGVNS. The whole variable domain, remainder taken from reference TRBV25-1 and TRBJ2-2, is EADIYQTPRYLVIGTGKKITLECSQTMGHDKMYWYQQDPGMELHLIHYSYGVNSTEKGDLSSESTVSRIRTEHFPLTLESARPSHTSQYLCASSESGVTGELFFGEGSRLTVL.

This rearrangement joins TRBV5-6 to TRBJ1-3; tentative D call: TRBD1 (5 bases). V shed 7 bases and J shed 3 bases, with 11 bases lying between them. This CDR3 has 13 residues. Germline V lookup: CDR1 SGHDT, CDR2 YYEEEE. The DNA of the CDR3 is TGTGCCAGCCTCACAGGTGATGGAAACACCATATATTTT. Translating it yields CASLTGDGNTIYF.

The V call is TRBV7-9, the J call TRBJ2-5; D is unclear. Germline V gene data show CDR1 as SEHNR and CDR2 as FQNEAQ (reference sequence). With 1 base removed from V and 2 bases from J, the gap between germline ends came to 14 bases. The CDR3 sequence is 16 residues long. CDR3 DNA: TGTGCCAGCAGCTTAGTAGGCATTTTAGGGCAAGAGACCCAGTACTTC. This sequence encodes CASSLVGILGQETQYF. The full variable domain, with the rest looked up from reference TRBV7-9 and TRBJ2-5, is DTGVSQNPRHKITKRGQNVTFRCDPISEHNRLYWYRQTLGQGPEFLTYFQNEAQLEKSRLLSDRFSAERPKGSFSTLEIQRTEQGDSAMYLCASSLVGILGQETQYFGPGTRLLVL.

The rearrangement joins TRBV30 to TRBJ1-2; D unresolved. Germline CDR1 GTSNPN, CDR2 SVGIG (reference sequence). The ends were cut back, 0 bases at V and 3 bases at J, with 8 bases in the middle. This CDR3 is built from 13 residues. CDR3 amino acids: CAWSVEEDYGYTF. CDR3 sequence (DNA): TGTGCCTGGAGTGTAGAGGAGGACTATGGCTACACCTTC.

This sequence joins TRBV7-2 and TRBJ2-3; TRBD2 matches 14 bases. The V gene end was trimmed by 5 bases and the J gene end by 4 bases; junction bases not matched to a gene: 2. The germline V gene has CDR1 SGHTA and CDR2 FQGNSA. The CDR3 covers 15 residues. The CDR3 spells CASSGGLAGADTQYF. The CDR3 coding sequence is TGTGCCAGCAGCGGGGGACTAGCGGGAGCAGATACGCAGTATTTT.

This chain links TRBV19 with TRBJ1-5, with D possibly being TRBD1 (6 bases). The length of the CDR3 is 15 residues. Trimming left V 3 bases short and J 3 bases short, with 12 bases between. Germline V lookup: CDR1 LNHDA, CDR2 SQIVND (reference sequence). CDR3 DNA sequence: TGTGCCAGTAGTATCGACAGGAGAAACAATCAGCCCCAGCATTTT. Amino acids: CASSIDRRNNQPQHF. Full variable domain (remainder filled in from reference TRBV19 and TRBJ1-5): DGGITQSPKYLFRKEGQNVTLSCEQNLNHDAMYWYRQDPGQGLRLIYYSQIVNDFQKGDIAEGYSVSREKKESFPLTVTSAQKNPTAFYLCASSIDRRNNQPQHFGDGTRLSIL.

This rearrangement joins TRBV7-2 to TRBJ2-5, with TRBD2 matching over 8 bases. Per the germline V gene, CDR1 is SGHTA and CDR2 is FQGNSA. The CDR3 runs to 17 residues. Trimming took 1 base from V and 5 from J; bases not matched to a gene: 12. The CDR3 DNA sequence: TGTGCCAGCAGCTTAGGGGTTAATACCGGGAGGGGTGAGACCCAGTACTTC. Protein sequence: CASSLGVNTGRGETQYF.

This chain links TRBV2 with TRBJ1-3; a possible D gene is TRBD1 (6 bases). Between the trimmed V and J ends, which lost 7 bases and 3 bases, there was a span of 10 bases. The V gene's germline CDR1 is SNHLY and CDR2 FYNNEI. The CDR3 runs to 13 residues. As DNA, the CDR3 is TGTGCCAGCACACAGGGTTATGGAAACACCATATATTTT. It is translated as CASTQGYGNTIYF.